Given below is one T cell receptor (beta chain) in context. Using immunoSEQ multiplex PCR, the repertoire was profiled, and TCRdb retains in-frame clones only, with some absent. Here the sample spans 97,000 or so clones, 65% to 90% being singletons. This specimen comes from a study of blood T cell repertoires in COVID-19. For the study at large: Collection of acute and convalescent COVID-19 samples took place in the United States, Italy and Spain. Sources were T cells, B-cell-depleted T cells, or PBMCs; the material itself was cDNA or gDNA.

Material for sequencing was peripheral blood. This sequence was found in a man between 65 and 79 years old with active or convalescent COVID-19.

In DNA, the CDR3 is TGTGCCAGCAGCCAGACTAGCATGAGCTCCTACGAGCAGTACTTC. Amino acid sequence: CASSQTSMSSYEQYF. This chain joins TRBV7-2 and TRBJ2-7; TRBD2 matches 7 bases. CDR1 is SGHTA and CDR2 is FQGNSA in the germline V gene. V shed 5 bases and J 0 bases; nucleotides not matched to a gene: 7. This CDR3 contains 15 residues.